A selection of T cell receptor beta chains follows, all from one sample in a study of early T cells in non-severe SARS-CoV-2 infection. TCRdb re-called the 5' RACE reads with MiXCR, one entry per CDR3 protein. The repertoire holds 55,000 to 65,000 distinct CDR3 sequences, with approximately 10% as singletons. The sequenced sample was whole blood. The origin of the receptors is an adult who was a healthcare worker with PCR-confirmed SARS-CoV-2 infection or an uninfected control (not recorded which). Each CDR3 is given with its conserved first and last residue. D genes are given only for firm matches. Some rows have no size entry. The others give once, few or many, or a class for an expanded clone.

abundance: .
j_gene: TRBJ2-2
d_gene: TRBD1
v_gene: TRBV2
CDR3aa: CASSPDFPGQGTTGELFF
CDR3nt: TGTGCCAGCAGCCCAGACTTCCCGGGACAGGGCACCACCGGGGAGCTGTTTTTT

abundance: .
j_gene: TRBJ2-1
d_gene: TRBD2
v_gene: TRBV6-2/TRBV6-3
CDR3aa: CASTPGLAGGRSYNEQFF
CDR3nt: TGTGCCAGCACCCCGGGACTAGCGGGGGGGAGGTCCTACAATGAGCAGTTCTTC

abundance: .
j_gene: TRBJ1-1
d_gene: .
v_gene: TRBV10-2
CDR3aa: CASRTGFNTEAFF
CDR3nt: TGCGCCAGCAGGACAGGCTTCAACACTGAAGCTTTCTTT

abundance: many
j_gene: TRBJ2-2
d_gene: TRBD1
v_gene: TRBV5-8
CDR3aa: CASTGTGNTGELFF
CDR3nt: TGTGCCAGCACCGGGACAGGGAACACCGGGGAGCTGTTTTTT

abundance: .
j_gene: TRBJ2-7
d_gene: .
v_gene: TRBV19
CDR3aa: CASSIKGYGSPHEQYF
CDR3nt: TGTGCCAGTAGTATAAAGGGGTATGGATCCCCCCACGAGCAGTACTTC

abundance: .
j_gene: TRBJ1-1
d_gene: TRBD1
v_gene: TRBV6-5
CDR3aa: CASSYGTGGTEAFF
CDR3nt: TGTGCCAGCAGTTACGGGACAGGGGGCACTGAAGCTTTCTTT

abundance: few
j_gene: TRBJ2-3
d_gene: .
v_gene: TRBV12-3/TRBV12-4
CDR3aa: CASSLRVGDTQYF
CDR3nt: TGTGCCAGCAGTTTAAGAGTGGGGGATACGCAGTATTTT

abundance: many
j_gene: TRBJ2-7
d_gene: .
v_gene: TRBV7-2
CDR3aa: CASSPSRNTEYF
CDR3nt: TGTGCCAGCAGCCCGAGTCGGAATACGGAGTACTTC

abundance: many
j_gene: TRBJ1-3
d_gene: .
v_gene: TRBV10-3
CDR3aa: CAISAGAGRNSGNTIYF
CDR3nt: TGTGCCATCAGTGCGGGGGCAGGCCGAAACTCTGGAAACACCATATATTTT

abundance: few
j_gene: TRBJ2-7
d_gene: .
v_gene: TRBV7-8
CDR3aa: CASSPTVLDSAYEQYF
CDR3nt: TGTGCCAGCAGCCCCACCGTTCTAGACAGTGCCTACGAGCAGTACTTC

abundance: .
j_gene: TRBJ2-2
d_gene: .
v_gene: TRBV2
CDR3aa: CASSEGPGLGELFF
CDR3nt: TGTGCCAGCAGTGAAGGCCCAGGTTTAGGGGAGCTGTTTTTT

abundance: many
j_gene: TRBJ2-1
d_gene: TRBD2
v_gene: TRBV11-2
CDR3aa: CASSLLLAGGHNEQFF
CDR3nt: TGTGCCAGCAGCTTACTACTAGCGGGGGGCCACAATGAGCAGTTCTTC

abundance: many
j_gene: TRBJ1-2
d_gene: .
v_gene: TRBV20-1
CDR3aa: CSARLGNSNYGYTF
CDR3nt: TGCAGTGCTAGGCTGGGAAACAGCAACTATGGCTACACCTTC

abundance: many
j_gene: TRBJ2-3
d_gene: TRBD2
v_gene: TRBV20-1
CDR3aa: CSARSLTSGRTDTQYF
CDR3nt: TGCAGTGCTCGTAGCTTGACTAGCGGTCGCACAGATACGCAGTATTTT

abundance: .
j_gene: TRBJ2-7
d_gene: .
v_gene: TRBV20-1
CDR3aa: CSASVVGRFYEQYF
CDR3nt: TGCAGTGCTAGTGTGGTAGGGAGGTTCTACGAGCAGTACTTC

abundance: few
j_gene: TRBJ2-7
d_gene: .
v_gene: TRBV28
CDR3aa: CASNYPPREYEQYF
CDR3nt: TGTGCCAGCAACTACCCTCCCCGAGAGTACGAGCAGTACTTC

abundance: many
j_gene: TRBJ2-3
d_gene: .
v_gene: TRBV9
CDR3aa: CASSALGRTDTQYF
CDR3nt: TGTGCCAGCAGCGCCTTGGGGCGCACAGATACGCAGTATTTT

abundance: many
j_gene: TRBJ2-5
d_gene: .
v_gene: TRBV6-5
CDR3aa: CASRITGSETQYF
CDR3nt: TGTGCCAGCAGGATAACAGGGTCAGAGACCCAGTACTTC

abundance: .
j_gene: TRBJ2-5
d_gene: TRBD2
v_gene: TRBV11-2
CDR3aa: CASSATSEGTQYF
CDR3nt: TGTGCCAGCAGCGCGACTAGCGAGGGGACCCAGTACTTC

abundance: many
j_gene: TRBJ1-2
d_gene: .
v_gene: TRBV6-5
CDR3aa: CASSYSIAAANYGYTF
CDR3nt: TGTGCCAGCAGTTACTCGATCGCGGCAGCGAACTATGGCTACACCTTC

abundance: few
j_gene: TRBJ2-4
d_gene: .
v_gene: TRBV2
CDR3aa: CASSVTVAKNIQYF
CDR3nt: TGTGCCAGCAGTGTGACGGTAGCCAAAAACATTCAGTACTTC

abundance: few
j_gene: TRBJ2-2
d_gene: TRBD2
v_gene: TRBV20-1
CDR3aa: CSADGSGGAVTGELFF
CDR3nt: TGCAGTGCCGACGGAAGCGGGGGGGCGGTCACCGGGGAGCTGTTTTTT

abundance: .
j_gene: TRBJ1-1
d_gene: .
v_gene: TRBV3-1
CDR3aa: CASSQGPGDYTEAFF
CDR3nt: TGTGCCAGCAGCCAAGGCCCAGGGGACTACACTGAAGCTTTCTTT